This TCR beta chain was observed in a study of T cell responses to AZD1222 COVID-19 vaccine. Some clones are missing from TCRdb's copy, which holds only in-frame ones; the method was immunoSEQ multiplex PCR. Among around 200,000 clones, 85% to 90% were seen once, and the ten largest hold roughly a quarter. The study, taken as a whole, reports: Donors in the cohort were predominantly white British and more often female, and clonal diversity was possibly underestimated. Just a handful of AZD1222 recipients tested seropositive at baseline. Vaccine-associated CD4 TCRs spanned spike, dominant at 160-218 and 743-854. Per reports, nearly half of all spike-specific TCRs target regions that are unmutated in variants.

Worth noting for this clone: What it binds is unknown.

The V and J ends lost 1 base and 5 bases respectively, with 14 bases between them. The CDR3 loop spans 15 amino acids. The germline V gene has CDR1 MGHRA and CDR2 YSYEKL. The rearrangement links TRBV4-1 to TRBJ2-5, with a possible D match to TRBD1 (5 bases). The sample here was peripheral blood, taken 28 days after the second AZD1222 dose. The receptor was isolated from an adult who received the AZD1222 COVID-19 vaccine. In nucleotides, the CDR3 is TGCGCCAGCAGCCAAGCCCCGACAGCCGGGGAGACCCAGTACTTC. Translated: CASSQAPTAGETQYF.